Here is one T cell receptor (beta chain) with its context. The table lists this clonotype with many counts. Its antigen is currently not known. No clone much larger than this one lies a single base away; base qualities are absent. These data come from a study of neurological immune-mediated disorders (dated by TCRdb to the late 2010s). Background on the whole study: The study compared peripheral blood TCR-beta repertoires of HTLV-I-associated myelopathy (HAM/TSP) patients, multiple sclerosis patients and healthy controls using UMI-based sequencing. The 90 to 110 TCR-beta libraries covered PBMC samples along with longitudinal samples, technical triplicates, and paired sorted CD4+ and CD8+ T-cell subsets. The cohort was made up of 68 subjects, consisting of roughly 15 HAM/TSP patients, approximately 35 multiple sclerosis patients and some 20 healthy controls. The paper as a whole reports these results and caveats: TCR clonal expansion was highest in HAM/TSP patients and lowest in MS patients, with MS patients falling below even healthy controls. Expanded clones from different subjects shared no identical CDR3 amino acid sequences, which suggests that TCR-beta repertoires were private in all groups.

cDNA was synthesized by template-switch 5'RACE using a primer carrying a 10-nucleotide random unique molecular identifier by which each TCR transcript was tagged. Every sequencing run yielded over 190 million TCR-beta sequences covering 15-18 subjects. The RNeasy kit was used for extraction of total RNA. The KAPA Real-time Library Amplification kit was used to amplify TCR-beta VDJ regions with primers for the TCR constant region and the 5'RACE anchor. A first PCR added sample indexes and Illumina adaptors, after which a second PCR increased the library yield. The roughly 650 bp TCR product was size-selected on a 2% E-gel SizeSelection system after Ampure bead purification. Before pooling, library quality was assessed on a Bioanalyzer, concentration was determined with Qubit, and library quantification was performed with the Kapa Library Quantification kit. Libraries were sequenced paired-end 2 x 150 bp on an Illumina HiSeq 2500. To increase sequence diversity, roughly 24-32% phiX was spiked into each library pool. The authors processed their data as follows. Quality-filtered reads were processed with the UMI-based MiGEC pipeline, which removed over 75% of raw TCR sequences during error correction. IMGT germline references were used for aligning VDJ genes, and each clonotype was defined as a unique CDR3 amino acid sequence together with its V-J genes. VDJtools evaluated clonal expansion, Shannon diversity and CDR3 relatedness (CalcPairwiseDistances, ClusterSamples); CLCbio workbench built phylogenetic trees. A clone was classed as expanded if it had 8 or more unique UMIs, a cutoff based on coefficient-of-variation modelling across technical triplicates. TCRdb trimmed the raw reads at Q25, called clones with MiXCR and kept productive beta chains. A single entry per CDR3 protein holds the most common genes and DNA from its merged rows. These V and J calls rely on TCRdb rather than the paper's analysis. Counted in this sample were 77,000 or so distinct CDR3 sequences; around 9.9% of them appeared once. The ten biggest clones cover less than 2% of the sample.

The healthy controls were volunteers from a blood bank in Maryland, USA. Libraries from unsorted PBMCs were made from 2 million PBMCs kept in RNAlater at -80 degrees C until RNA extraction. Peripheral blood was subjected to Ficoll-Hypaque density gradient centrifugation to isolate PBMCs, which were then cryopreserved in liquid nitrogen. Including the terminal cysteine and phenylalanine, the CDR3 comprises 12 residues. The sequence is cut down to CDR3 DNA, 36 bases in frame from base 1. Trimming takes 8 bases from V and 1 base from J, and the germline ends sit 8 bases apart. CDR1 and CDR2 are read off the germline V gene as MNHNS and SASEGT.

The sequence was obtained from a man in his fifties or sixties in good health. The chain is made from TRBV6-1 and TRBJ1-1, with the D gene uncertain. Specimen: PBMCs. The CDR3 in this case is CASLAPNTEAFF. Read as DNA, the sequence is TGTGCCAGCCTTGCCCCGAACACTGAAGCTTTCTTT.